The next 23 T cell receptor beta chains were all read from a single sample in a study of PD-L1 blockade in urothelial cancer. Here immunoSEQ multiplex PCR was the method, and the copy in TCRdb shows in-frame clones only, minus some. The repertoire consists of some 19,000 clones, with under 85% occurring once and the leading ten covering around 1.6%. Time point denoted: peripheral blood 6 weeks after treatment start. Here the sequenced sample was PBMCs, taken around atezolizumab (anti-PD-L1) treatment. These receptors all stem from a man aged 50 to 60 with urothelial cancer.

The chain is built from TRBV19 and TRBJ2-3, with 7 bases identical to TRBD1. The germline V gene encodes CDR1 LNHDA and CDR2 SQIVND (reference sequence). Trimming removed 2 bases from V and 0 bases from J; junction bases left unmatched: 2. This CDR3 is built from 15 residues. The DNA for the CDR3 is TGTGCCAGTAGTATAACAGGGGCGAGCACAGATACGCAGTATTTT. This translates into CASSITGASTDTQYF.

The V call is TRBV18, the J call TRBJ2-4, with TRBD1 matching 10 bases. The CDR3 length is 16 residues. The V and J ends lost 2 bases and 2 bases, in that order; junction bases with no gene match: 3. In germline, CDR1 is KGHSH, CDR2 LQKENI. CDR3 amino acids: CASSPDRGLSKNIQYF. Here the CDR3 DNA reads TGTGCCAGCTCACCAGACAGGGGGCTTTCCAAAAACATTCAGTACTTC.

The CDR3 region has the DNA TGTGCCAGCAGTCGCGGGGGGTCGGTCTCCTACGAGCAGTACGTC. Its translation is CASSRGGSVSYEQYV. The rearrangement uses TRBV28 and TRBJ2-7; 8 bases are a match to TRBD2. The germline V gene encodes CDR1 MDHEN and CDR2 SYDVKM. The CDR3 loop spans 15 amino acids. V gave up 5 bases and J gave up 0 bases; unmatched junction bases: 6.

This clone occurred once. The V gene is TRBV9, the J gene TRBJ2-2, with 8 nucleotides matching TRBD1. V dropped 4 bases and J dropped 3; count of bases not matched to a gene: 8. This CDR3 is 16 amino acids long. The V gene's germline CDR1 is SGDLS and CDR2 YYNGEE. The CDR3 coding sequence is TGTGCCAGCAGCCTAAGCAGGGGGCCGGACACCGGGGAGCTGTTTTTT. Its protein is CASSLSRGPDTGELFF.

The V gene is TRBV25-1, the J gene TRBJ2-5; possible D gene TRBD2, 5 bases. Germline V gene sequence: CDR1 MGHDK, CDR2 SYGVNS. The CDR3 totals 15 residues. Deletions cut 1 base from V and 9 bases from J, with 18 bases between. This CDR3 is CASSEWGALGGAQYF. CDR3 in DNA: TGTGCCAGCAGTGAATGGGGAGCCCTGGGTGGGGCCCAGTACTTC.

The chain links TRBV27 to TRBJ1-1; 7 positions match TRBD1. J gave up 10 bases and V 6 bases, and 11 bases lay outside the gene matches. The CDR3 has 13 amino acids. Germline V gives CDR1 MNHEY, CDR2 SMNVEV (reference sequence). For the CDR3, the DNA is TGTGCCAGCAGCGTCCAGGGGGGTTCTAGAGCTTTCTTT. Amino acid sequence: CASSVQGGSRAFF.

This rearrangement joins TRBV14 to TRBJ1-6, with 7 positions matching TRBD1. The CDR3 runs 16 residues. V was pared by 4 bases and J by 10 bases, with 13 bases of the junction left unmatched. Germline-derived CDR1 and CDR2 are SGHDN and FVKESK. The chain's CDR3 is CASSLSGWRGHSPLHF. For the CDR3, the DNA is TGTGCCAGCAGCCTCTCCGGTTGGAGGGGGCACTCACCCCTCCACTTT.

The CDR3 DNA is TGCGCCAGCAGCCAAGATGGGACAGGGGCCCGGGAGCAGTACTTC. Its protein is CASSQDGTGAREQYF. This chain joins TRBV4-1 and TRBJ2-7, with 10 bases identical to TRBD1. CDR1 and CDR2 from the germline V gene are MGHRA and YSYEKL. The trim removed 0 bases at V and 7 bases at J, leaving 6 bases unmatched. The length of the CDR3 is 15 residues.

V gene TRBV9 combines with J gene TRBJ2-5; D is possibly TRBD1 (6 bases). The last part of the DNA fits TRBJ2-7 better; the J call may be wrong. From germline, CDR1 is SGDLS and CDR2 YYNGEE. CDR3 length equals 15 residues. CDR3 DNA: TGTGCCAGCAGCGTGCTACAGACAGGAACCGACGAGCAGTACTTC. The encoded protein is CASSVLQTGTDEQYF.

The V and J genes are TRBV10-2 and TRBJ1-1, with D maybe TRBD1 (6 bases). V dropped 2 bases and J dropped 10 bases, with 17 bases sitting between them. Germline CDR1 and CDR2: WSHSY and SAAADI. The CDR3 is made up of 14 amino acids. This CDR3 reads CASSEGGTGRAAFF. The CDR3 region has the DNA TGCGCCAGCAGTGAGGGAGGCACAGGGAGGGCAGCTTTCTTT.

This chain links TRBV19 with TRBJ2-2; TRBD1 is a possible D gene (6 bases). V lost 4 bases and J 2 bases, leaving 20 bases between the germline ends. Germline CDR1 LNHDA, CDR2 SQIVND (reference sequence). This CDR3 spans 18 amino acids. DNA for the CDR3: TGTGCCAGTAGTACCTCACATTACAGGGCACAAAACACCGGGGAGCTGTTTTTT. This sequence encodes CASSTSHYRAQNTGELFF.

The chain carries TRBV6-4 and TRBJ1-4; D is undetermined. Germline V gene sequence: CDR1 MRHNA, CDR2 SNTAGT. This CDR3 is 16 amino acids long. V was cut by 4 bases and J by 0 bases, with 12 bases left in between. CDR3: CASSAPEESTNEKLFF. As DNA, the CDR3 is TGTGCCAGCAGTGCTCCGGAGGAATCAACTAATGAAAAACTGTTTTTT.

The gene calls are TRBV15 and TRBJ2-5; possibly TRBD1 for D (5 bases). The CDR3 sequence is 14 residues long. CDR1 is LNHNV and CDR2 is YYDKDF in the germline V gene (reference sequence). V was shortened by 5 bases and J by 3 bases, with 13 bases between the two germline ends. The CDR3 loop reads CATSQGVAKETQYF. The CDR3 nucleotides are TGTGCCACCAGCCAAGGGGTGGCCAAAGAGACCCAGTACTTC.

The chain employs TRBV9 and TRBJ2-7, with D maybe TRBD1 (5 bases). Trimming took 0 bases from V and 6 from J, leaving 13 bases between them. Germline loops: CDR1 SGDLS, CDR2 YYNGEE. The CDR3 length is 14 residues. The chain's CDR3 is CASSVAPTVSEQYF. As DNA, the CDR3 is TGTGCCAGCAGCGTAGCCCCGACAGTGTCCGAGCAGTACTTC. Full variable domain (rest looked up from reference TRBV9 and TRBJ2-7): DSGVTQTPKHLITATGQRVTLRCSPRSGDLSVYWYQQSLDQGLQFLIQYYNGEERAKGNILERFSAQQFPDLHSELNLSSLELGDSALYFCASSVAPTVSEQYFGPGTRLTVT.

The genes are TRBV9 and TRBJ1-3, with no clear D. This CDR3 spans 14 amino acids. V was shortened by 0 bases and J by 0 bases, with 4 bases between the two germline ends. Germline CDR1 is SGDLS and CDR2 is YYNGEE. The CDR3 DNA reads TGTGCCAGCAGCGTAGACTTCTCTGGAAACACCATATATTTT. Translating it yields CASSVDFSGNTIYF.

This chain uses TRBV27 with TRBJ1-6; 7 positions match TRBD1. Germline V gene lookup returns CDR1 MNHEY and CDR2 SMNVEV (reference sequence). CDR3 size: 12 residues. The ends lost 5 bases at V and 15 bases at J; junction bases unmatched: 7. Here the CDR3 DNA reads TGTGCCAGCAGTCCTACATCAGGGGGCCTCCACTTT. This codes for CASSPTSGGLHF.

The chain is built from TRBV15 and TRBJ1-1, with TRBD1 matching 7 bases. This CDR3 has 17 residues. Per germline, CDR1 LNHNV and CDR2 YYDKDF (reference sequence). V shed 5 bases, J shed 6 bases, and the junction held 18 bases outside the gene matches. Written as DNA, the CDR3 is TGTGCCACCAGCGCGCTTTTCACAGGGGTGGGATTCCCTGAAGCTTTCTTT. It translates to CATSALFTGVGFPEAFF. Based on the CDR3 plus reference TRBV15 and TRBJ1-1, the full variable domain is DAMVIQNPRYQVTQFGKPVTLSCSQTLNHNVMYWYQQKSSQAPKLLFHYYDKDFNNEADTPDNFQSRRPNTSFCFLDIRSPGLGDTAMYLCATSALFTGVGFPEAFFGQGTRLTVV.

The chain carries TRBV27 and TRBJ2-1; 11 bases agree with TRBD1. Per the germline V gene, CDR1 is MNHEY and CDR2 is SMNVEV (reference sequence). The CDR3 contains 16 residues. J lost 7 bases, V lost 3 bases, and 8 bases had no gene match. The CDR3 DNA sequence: TGTGCCAGCAGTTTTGGCGGGACAGGGGGTAGGAATGAGCAGTTCTTC. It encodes CASSFGGTGGRNEQFF.

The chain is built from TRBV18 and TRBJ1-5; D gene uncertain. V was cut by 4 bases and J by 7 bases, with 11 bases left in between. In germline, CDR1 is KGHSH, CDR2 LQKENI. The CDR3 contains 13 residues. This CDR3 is CASSRDKFQPQHF. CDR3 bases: TGTGCCAGCTCACGAGACAAGTTCCAGCCCCAGCATTTT. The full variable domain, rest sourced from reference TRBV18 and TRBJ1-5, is NAGVMQNPRHLVRRRGQEARLRCSPMKGHSHVYWYRQLPEEGLKFMVYLQKENIIDESGMPKERFSAEFPKEGPSILRIQQVVRGDSAAYFCASSRDKFQPQHFGDGTRLSIL.

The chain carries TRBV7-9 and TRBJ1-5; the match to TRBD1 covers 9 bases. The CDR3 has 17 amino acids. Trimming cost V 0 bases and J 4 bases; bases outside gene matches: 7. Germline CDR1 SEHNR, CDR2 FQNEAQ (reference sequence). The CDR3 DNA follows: TGTGCCAGCAGCTTAGCGCGAGGGACAGGGTCAAATCAGCCCCAGCATTTT. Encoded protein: CASSLARGTGSNQPQHF. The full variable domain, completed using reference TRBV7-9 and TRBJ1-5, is DTGVSQNPRHKITKRGQNVTFRCDPISEHNRLYWYRQTLGQGPEFLTYFQNEAQLEKSRLLSDRFSAERPKGSFSTLEIQRTEQGDSAMYLCASSLARGTGSNQPQHFGDGTRLSIL.

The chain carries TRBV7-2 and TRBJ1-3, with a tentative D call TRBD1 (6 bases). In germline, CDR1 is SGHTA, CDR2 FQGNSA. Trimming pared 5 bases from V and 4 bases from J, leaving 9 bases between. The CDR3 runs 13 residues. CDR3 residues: CASSQTGGNTIYF. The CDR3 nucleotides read TGTGCCAGCAGCCAAACAGGGGGAAACACCATATATTTT.

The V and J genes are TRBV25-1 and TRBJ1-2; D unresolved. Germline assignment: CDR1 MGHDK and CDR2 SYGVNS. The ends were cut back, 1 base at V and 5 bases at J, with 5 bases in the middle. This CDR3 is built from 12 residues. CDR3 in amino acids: CASSELRYGYTF. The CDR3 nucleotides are TGTGCCAGCAGTGAATTGAGATATGGCTACACCTTC.

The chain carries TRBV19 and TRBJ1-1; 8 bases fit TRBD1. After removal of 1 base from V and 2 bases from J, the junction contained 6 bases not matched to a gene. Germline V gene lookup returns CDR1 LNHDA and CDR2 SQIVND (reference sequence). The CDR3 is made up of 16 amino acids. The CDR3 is CASSIGQGAYNTEAFF. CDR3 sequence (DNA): TGTGCCAGTAGTATAGGGCAGGGGGCCTACAACACTGAAGCTTTCTTT.